Listed below are T cell receptor beta chains from one sample, sequenced in a study of shared clonotypes between healthy human individuals. Using immunoSEQ multiplex PCR, the repertoire was profiled, and TCRdb retains in-frame clones only, with some absent. Of about 1,500,000 clones listed, roughly 96% are singletons. Sequenced input: naive CD4+ T cells sorted from blood. These receptors were collected from a man aged 30-40 years in good health. CDR3s include the opening cysteine and the closing phenylalanine or tryptophan. Each record gives: CDR3 DNA, CDR3 protein, D gene, clone size, V gene, J gene. A D gene is named only where the DNA matches it firmly. Size values are once, few and many counts, or a class for expanded clones, and some rows have none.

TGCGCCAGCAGATCGTTAACCGGGACAGGGTTCGGGAATGGCTACACCTTC	CASRSLTGTGFGNGYTF	TRBD1	few	TRBV5-1	TRBJ1-2
TGTGCCAGCGGAAGCCTCAGGGTCTACGAGCAGTACTTC	CASGSLRVYEQYF	NA	NA	TRBV11-2	TRBJ2-7
TGTGCCAGCAGCTTAAGGACAGGGGGCGACGAGCAGTACTTC	CASSLRTGGDEQYF	TRBD1	NA	TRBV7-8	TRBJ2-7
TGTGCCAGCAGTCGGGGACAGGCGAACACTGAAGCTTTCTTT	CASSRGQANTEAFF	TRBD1	NA	TRBV7-9	TRBJ1-1
TGTGCCAGCAGCGGCACCGGGACAGGGAACACTGAAGCTTTCTTT	CASSGTGTGNTEAFF	TRBD1	NA	TRBV7-3	TRBJ1-1
TGTGCCAGCTCACCGATAAGCGGGGCCACAGATACGCAGTATTTT	CASSPISGATDTQYF	TRBD2	NA	TRBV18	TRBJ2-3
TGTGCCAGCAGCCAAGAAGGGACAGGGGATAGCAATCAGCCCCAGCATTTT	CASSQEGTGDSNQPQHF	TRBD1	NA	TRBV4-2	TRBJ1-5
TGCAGTGCTCCTCGGACCGGGGAGCTGTTTTTT	CSAPRTGELFF	NA	NA	TRBV20-1	TRBJ2-2
TGCGCCAGCAGCTTGGGGAGAGTCGCAGGGGAGCTGTTTTTT	CASSLGRVAGELFF	NA	NA	TRBV5-1	TRBJ2-2
TGTGCCAGCAGCCGGACAGGGGTAATGGTGGTCACCTTC	CASSRTGVMVVTF	TRBD1	NA	TRBV28	TRBJ1-2
TGTGCCAGCAGAAGACAGGGCTCCTACAATGAGCAGTTCTTC	CASRRQGSYNEQFF	TRBD1	NA	TRBV7-2	TRBJ2-1